Following are 10 T cell receptor beta chains from one sample sequenced in a study of T cell responses to AZD1222 COVID-19 vaccine. Clones were sequenced by immunoSEQ multiplex PCR, and TCRdb holds only the in-frame ones, with some missing. The sample gives fewer than 85,000 clones, roughly 80% of which show up once; about 1.3% is in the top ten. The specimen was peripheral blood, collected 28 days after the second AZD1222 dose. These receptors were collected from an adult who received the AZD1222 COVID-19 vaccine.

This chain uses TRBV3-1 (or the pseudogene TRBV3-2) with TRBJ2-1; D possibly corresponds to TRBD2 (6 bases). Per germline, CDR1 LGHDT and CDR2 YNNKEL (reference sequence). The germline V and J ends were trimmed by 2 bases and 6 bases, with 17 bases remaining between them. The CDR3 has 16 residues. The CDR3 is CASSQYSGELGNEQFF. As DNA, the CDR3 is TGTGCCAGCAGCCAATACTCGGGAGAATTGGGCAATGAGCAGTTCTTC.

The chain links TRBV7-2 to TRBJ2-7; TRBD2 matches 7 bases. Unmatched junction bases numbered 4, after V lost 0 bases and J lost 5 bases. This CDR3 comprises 14 residues. Germline V CDR1 and CDR2: SGHTA, FQGNSA. The CDR3 reads CASSLAGGMDEQYF. The DNA of the CDR3 is TGTGCCAGCAGCTTAGCGGGAGGGATGGACGAGCAGTACTTC.

The chain joins TRBV25-1 to TRBJ1-2, with D possibly TRBD1 on 5 matching bases. Trimming shortened V by 6 bases and J by 7 bases, and 24 bases separated the two germline ends. From germline, CDR1 is MGHDK and CDR2 SYGVNS. This CDR3 is built from 16 residues. In DNA, the CDR3 is TGTGCCAGCAGCATTCTGGGAGGGGAGTTGGGGGGTGGCTACACCTTC. Encoded protein: CASSILGGELGGGYTF.

This chain uses TRBV14 with TRBJ2-7; D not certain. The ends were cut back, 5 bases at V and 3 bases at J, with 20 bases in the middle. The V gene's germline CDR1 is SGHDN and CDR2 FVKESK. The CDR3 spans 16 residues. CDR3 amino acids: CASSKGSGDPNYEQYF. The CDR3 region has the DNA TGTGCCAGCAGCAAAGGAAGTGGGGATCCAAACTACGAGCAGTACTTC.

The rearrangement links TRBV7-3 to TRBJ1-1; a weak D match, TRBD1 (5 bases). Germline values: CDR1 SGHTA, CDR2 FQGTGA. V dropped 6 bases and J dropped 0 bases, with 14 bases sitting between them. The CDR3 is 15 amino acids. Here the CDR3 reads CASRVDGTVNTEAFF. Written as DNA, the CDR3 is TGTGCCAGCAGGGTGGACGGGACGGTGAACACTGAAGCTTTCTTT.

This clone was recorded a few times. The chain is built from TRBV24-1 and TRBJ2-1, with D possibly matching TRBD1 (5 bases). V was clipped by 0 bases and J by 9 bases, with 5 bases between them. The CDR3 runs to 12 residues. Germline values: CDR1 KGHDR, CDR2 SFDVKD. CDR3: CATSDLGAEQFF. The DNA of the CDR3 is TGTGCCACCAGTGATTTGGGGGCTGAGCAGTTCTTC.

This chain links TRBV27 with TRBJ1-5, with a possible D match to TRBD1 (5 bases). Germline CDR1 reads MNHEY; CDR2 reads SMNVEV (reference sequence). This CDR3 region has 14 residues. Trimming cost V 5 bases and J 9 bases, with 17 bases left between them. The CDR3 reads CASSPWDGEGPQHF. Here the CDR3 DNA reads TGTGCCAGCAGTCCCTGGGACGGGGAAGGGCCCCAGCATTTT.

This chain uses TRBV5-4 with TRBJ2-4; D might be TRBD1 (6 bases). The V end was cut by 4 bases, the J end by 3 bases, with 23 bases between. Germline V gene lookup returns CDR1 SGHNT and CDR2 YYREEE (reference sequence). The CDR3 length is 18 residues. DNA of the CDR3: TGTGCCAGCAGCGAGCAGCCCTCAGGACAGAATATCAAAAACATTCAGTACTTC. Encoded protein: CASSEQPSGQNIKNIQYF.

V gene TRBV7-9 combines with J gene TRBJ1-1; TRBD1 matches at 9 bases. The germline V gene has CDR1 SEHNR and CDR2 FQNEAQ (reference sequence). CDR3 length: 15 amino acids. V lost 2 bases and J lost 3; bases outside the gene matches: 4. Here the CDR3 DNA reads TGTGCCAGCAGCTTAAGACAGGGGGAAGACACTGAAGCTTTCTTT. It specifies CASSLRQGEDTEAFF.

The CDR3 sequence is CASSLKLRGWEPQHF. As DNA, the CDR3 is TGTGCCAGCAGTTTAAAACTCAGGGGGTGGGAGCCCCAGCATTTT. V usage is TRBV28 and J usage is TRBJ1-5; TRBD1 matches at 7 bases. V shed 2 bases and J 8 bases; nucleotides not matched to a gene: 9. Germline values: CDR1 MDHEN, CDR2 SYDVKM. CDR3 length: 15 amino acids.